The clone carrying this T cell receptor (beta chain) was observed at least ten times. Investigators profiled TCR beta VDJ and CDR3 from genomic DNA template. MiXCR was run by TCRdb on the reads, yielding one entry per CDR3 protein. The table shows around 250,000 distinct CDR3 sequences, with around three fifths occurring only once. The V end lost 3 bases, the J end lost 4 bases, and 13 bases lay between the germline ends. Germline lookup yields CDR1 SGDLS and CDR2 YYNGEE. The CDR3 covers 14 residues. This specimen comes from a study of CD8+CD57+ T cells in acquired aplastic anemia. Overall study: Average DNA yield from sorted CD4+ and CD8+ cells was about 3 ug.

The chain uses TRBV9 and TRBJ2-5; weak D call: TRBD2 (6 bases). The sequencing input was sorted CD4+, CD8+, or CD8+CD57+ T cells (not recorded which) from PBMCs. The origin of this receptor is a human donor with severe aplastic anemia or a healthy control (not recorded which). The CDR3 loop is CASSAGDSRETQYF. The CDR3 coding sequence is TGTGCCAGCAGCGCGGGGGACTCCCGAGAGACCCAGTACTTC.